This TCR beta chain is from a study of blood T cells in healthy people across ages. Study conclusions and caveats: Both higher diversity and more naive CD4+ cells marked long-lived donors when set against aged donors.

With a J-beta primer mix and a sample-barcoded 5' primer, a second PCR ran roughly 7 to 11 cycles. Per-sample output comprised a minimum of 2.5 million paired-end reads containing CDR3. Using its own MiXCR run on the 5' RACE reads, TCRdb lists one record per CDR3 protein. The table shows about 1.4 million distinct CDR3 sequences, with 59% occurring only once. Extraction of total RNA produced a minimum of 5 micrograms from each sample. Note on this clonotype: Its target is not known.

Germline V gene sequence: CDR1 MNHNY, CDR2 SVGAGI (reference sequence). The CDR3 runs 15 residues. V shed 5 bases and J 6 bases; nucleotides not matched to a gene: 8. The sequence was collected from a man between 18 and 29 years old in good health. The rearrangement joins TRBV6-6 to TRBJ1-4; 8 bases align to TRBD1. The source material was blood. The CDR3 spells CASSGWTGKDEKLFF. The CDR3 DNA sequence: TGTGCCAGCAGTGGTTGGACAGGGAAAGATGAAAAACTGTTTTTT.